These 3 T cell receptor beta chains originate from one sample sequenced in a study of CD8+ T cells in alopecia areata. Indicated treatment: oral pan-JAK inhibitor, 5-10 mg twice daily. Isolated RNA was reverse transcribed into cDNA used as the sequencing template. Profiling relied on immunoSEQ multiplex PCR, and the TCRdb table lists in-frame clones only, not all of them. The sample contains 120,000 or so clones, over 60% of which appear only once. Sequencing was performed on CD4+ T cells sorted from blood, taken at week 4, from a patient treated with tofacitinib. All receptors derive from a human donor with alopecia areata.

The J gene is TRBJ2-3, the V gene TRBV29-1; tentative D call: TRBD2 (5 bases). The germline V gene encodes CDR1 SQVTM and CDR2 ANQGSEA. The CDR3 has 12 residues. The ends were cut back, 3 bases at V and 7 bases at J, with 11 bases in the middle. This CDR3 is CSVDPGVHTQYF. In DNA form, the CDR3 reads TGCAGCGTTGACCCCGGGGTCCATACGCAGTATTTT.

This clone was seen more than once but under ten times. The chain is built from TRBV5-1 and TRBJ2-1; TRBD2 matches 7 bases. The CDR3 has 14 amino acids. From germline, CDR1 is SGHRS and CDR2 YFSETQ. Trimming at V came to 6 bases and at J to 7 bases, leaving 10 bases not matched to a gene. The CDR3 loop is CASTPGGVMNEQFF. In nucleotides, the CDR3 is TGCGCCAGCACCCCGGGAGGAGTAATGAATGAGCAGTTCTTC.

This chain connects TRBV29-1 to TRBJ2-5; D is unresolved. Germline loops: CDR1 SQVTM, CDR2 ANQGSEA. V gave up 5 bases and J gave up 2 bases, with 6 bases separating them. This CDR3 is 11 amino acids long. CDR3 nucleotide sequence: TGCAGCGTTTTGGTTCAAGAGACCCAGTACTTC. Protein: CSVLVQETQYF.